These 19 T cell receptor beta chains came from one sample sequenced in a study of spatial heterogeneity in lung cancer. This sample's time point: sample taken at primary tumor resection. Whole RNA was taken from tumor, nontumor lung or frozen PBMC; it was then sequenced unsorted. TCRdb reprocessed the 5' RACE reads with MiXCR, giving one entry per CDR3 protein. The sample records about 2,600 distinct CDR3 sequences, 4.4% being singletons. Here the sequenced sample was normal lung tissue next to the tumor, taken at surgery. Source of these receptors: a female donor with early-stage non-small cell lung cancer.

This clonotype appeared many times. Found in a library prepared for alpha chains, this beta chain is an off-target read, and its abundance has little meaning. The genes are TRBV28 and TRBJ1-4, with a possible D match to TRBD1 (5 bases). Trimming stripped 10 bases from V and 2 bases from J, with 14 bases between. The CDR3 has 14 amino acids. Germline V gene data show CDR1 as MDHEN and CDR2 as SYDVKM. The CDR3 DNA sequence: TGTGCCACCTCAGGGACGCCGACTAATGAAAAACTGTTTTTT. Translation gives CATSGTPTNEKLFF.

This clonotype has only a few counts. Because this beta chain is a stray read in a library intended to capture alpha chains, its abundance should not be given much weight. The chain combines TRBV28 with TRBJ1-3, with D unresolved. Germline CDR1 reads MDHEN; CDR2 reads SYDVKM. The V end was cut by 8 bases, the J end by 1 base, with 27 bases between. There are 19 residues in the CDR3. For the CDR3, the DNA is TGTGCCAGCTATCTAACCCCTTACAGACTCGGAGATTCTGGAAACACCATATATTTT. It translates to CASYLTPYRLGDSGNTIYF.

At least ten counts were recorded for this clonotype. The size of this beta chain means little, since it is a stray read in a library made for alpha chains. The chain uses TRBV20-1 and TRBJ2-7; D tentatively reads TRBD1 or TRBD2 (5 bases each). V lost 4 bases to trimming and J lost 2 bases, with 9 bases between them. Germline-derived CDR1 and CDR2 are DFQATT and SNEGSKA (reference sequence). CDR3 size: 12 residues. CDR3 protein: CSAKGTAYEQYV. As DNA, the CDR3 is TGCAGTGCTAAAGGGACGGCCTACGAGCAGTACGTC.

In its sample, this clonotype is medium-sized (0.01 to 0.1%). This beta chain turned up in a library designed for alpha chains; as an off-target read, its abundance says little. The chain couples TRBV20-1 to TRBJ1-2, with a weak D call TRBD1 (6 bases). V lost 1 base, J lost 6 bases, and 15 bases lay in between. Germline-derived CDR1 and CDR2 are DFQATT and SNEGSKA (reference sequence). The CDR3 length is 14 residues. The CDR3 region has the DNA TGCAGTGCTAGAGCTTTCCCCAGGGGAGATGGCTACACCTTC. This gives the protein CSARAFPRGDGYTF.

This clonotype is categorized as medium-sized (0.01 to 0.1%). This beta chain is off target for a library built for alpha chains, so its abundance means little. This chain joins TRBV11-3 and TRBJ2-3; TRBD2 agrees at 14 bases. CDR3 size: 16 residues. CDR1 and CDR2 (germline): SGHNT, YENEEA. The V and J ends lost 5 bases and 6 bases, in that order; junction bases with no gene match: 7. CDR3 sequence: CASSKGTSGRSDTQYF. CDR3 nucleotides: TGTGCCAGCAGCAAGGGGACTAGCGGGAGATCCGATACGCAGTATTTT.

This clonotype was seen ten or more times. In a library made to pick up alpha chains, this beta chain is a stray read with a size that means little. The rearrangement uses TRBV12-3 or TRBV12-4 and TRBJ2-7; D may be TRBD1 (6 bases). CDR3 length equals 12 residues. Trimming removed 4 bases at V and 3 bases at J, with 7 bases between. The DNA of the CDR3 is TGTGCCAGCAGTTCACAGGGCTACGAGCAGTACGTC. Protein product: CASSSQGYEQYV.

By sample share, this clonotype is medium-sized. This beta chain slipped into a library made for alpha chains as a stray read, so its size is not meaningful. The chain is built from TRBV10-3 and TRBJ2-3; D perhaps matches TRBD2 (5 bases). The V and J ends lost 2 bases and 1 base respectively, with 10 bases between them. Germline V CDR1 and CDR2: ENHRY, SYGVKD. The CDR3 is made up of 15 amino acids. CDR3: CAISEDPAGTDTQYF. CDR3 nucleotide sequence: TGTGCCATCAGTGAGGATCCAGCGGGCACAGATACGCAGTATTTT.

This clonotype was picked up many times. Because the library targeted alpha chains, this beta chain is an off-target read whose size means little. CDR3 bases: TGTGCCAGCAGCCAAGAGAAATACGAGCAGTACTTC. It yields the protein CASSQEKYEQYF. This chain uses TRBV3-1 with TRBJ2-7; the D is unclear. Germline CDR1 reads LGHDT; CDR2 reads YNNKEL (reference sequence). The ends were cut back, 0 bases at V and 4 bases at J, with 4 bases in the middle. This CDR3 contains 12 residues.

By proportion, this clonotype is medium-sized. Because this beta chain is a stray read in a library intended to capture alpha chains, its abundance should not be given much weight. The chain couples TRBV12-3 or TRBV12-4 to TRBJ1-1; D gene unclear. This CDR3 has 14 residues. The V end lost 4 bases, the J end lost 0 bases, and 9 bases lay between the germline ends. The CDR3 DNA is TGTGCCAGCAGTTCGGAAAGGGTGAACACTGAAGCTTTCTTT. Residues: CASSSERVNTEAFF.

As concerns this clonotype: Within a library made for alpha chains, this beta chain is off target, and its count is uninformative. The V gene is TRBV5-1, the J gene TRBJ1-5; D unresolved. Germline-derived CDR1 and CDR2 are SGHRS and YFSETQ. The CDR3 has 17 residues. The V gene lost 2 bases and the J gene lost 1 base, with 16 bases spanning the gap. The CDR3 spells CASSLDGREGSNQPQHF. The CDR3 bases are TGCGCCAGCAGCTTAGATGGAAGGGAAGGGAGCAATCAGCCCCAGCATTTT.

Comment on this clonotype: Since the library was made to target alpha chains, this beta chain is a stray read and its abundance is not meaningful. The DNA for the CDR3 is TGCGCCAGCGGATCGACAGAGAGCTCCTACGAGCAGTACTTC. This gives the protein CASGSTESSYEQYF. The chain links TRBV5-1 to TRBJ2-7, with D perhaps TRBD1 (5 bases). V dropped 7 bases and J dropped 0 bases, with 14 bases sitting between them. CDR1 SGHRS and CDR2 YFSETQ come from the germline V gene. This CDR3 comprises 14 residues.

This clonotype was seen repeatedly, ten times or more. This beta chain was picked up by a library intended for alpha chains and is off target, so its count carries little meaning. V usage is TRBV12-3 or TRBV12-4 and J usage is TRBJ1-2; TRBD1 agrees at 8 bases. The CDR3 runs 14 residues. J lost 1 base, V lost 3 bases, and 1 base had no gene match. CDR3 sequence: CASSLGQVNYGYTF. The CDR3 nucleotides are TGTGCCAGCAGTTTGGGACAGGTTAACTATGGCTACACCTTC.

This clonotype was detected ten times or more. Within a library made for alpha chains, this beta chain is off target, and its count is uninformative. V is TRBV10-3 and J is TRBJ2-3, with 11 bases aligning to TRBD2. The CDR3 is 15 amino acids. Looked up from germline, CDR1 is ENHRY and CDR2 is SYGVKD. V lost 7 bases and J lost 3; bases outside the gene matches: 6. The CDR3 reads CAIINTSGSTDTQYF. CDR3 coding DNA: TGTGCCATCATCAATACTAGCGGGAGTACAGATACGCAGTATTTT.

Within the sample, this clonotype is medium-sized. This beta chain is a stray read from a library made for alpha chains; its abundance is not meaningful. V usage is TRBV28 and J usage is TRBJ2-7, with D perhaps being TRBD1 or TRBD2 (5 bases each). This CDR3 has 15 amino acids. Per the germline V gene, CDR1 is MDHEN and CDR2 is SYDVKM. V lost 3 bases and J lost 5, with 17 bases in between. CDR3 in amino acids: CASSLVAGSRNEQYF. DNA of the CDR3: TGTGCCAGCAGTTTGGTGGCAGGGAGTAGGAACGAGCAGTACTTC. The full variable domain, rest sourced from reference TRBV28 and TRBJ2-7, is DVKVTQSSRYLVKRTGEKVFLECVQDMDHENMFWYRQDPGLGLRLIYFSYDVKMKEKGDIPEGYSVSREKKERFSLILESASTNQTSMYLCASSLVAGSRNEQYFGPGTRLTVT.

This clonotype has ten or more counts. Because the library targeted alpha chains, this beta chain is an off-target read whose size means little. The rearrangement joins TRBV2 to TRBJ1-2; D possibly corresponds to TRBD1 (6 bases). The CDR3 has 12 residues. Germline V gene data show CDR1 as SNHLY and CDR2 as FYNNEI. V was clipped by 7 bases and J by 6 bases, with 12 bases between them. The CDR3 sequence: CASTGTKDGYTF. DNA of the CDR3: TGTGCCAGCACAGGGACAAAAGATGGCTACACCTTC.

This clonotype qualifies as medium-sized (0.01 to 0.1%). The library was designed around alpha chains, so this beta chain is a stray read whose abundance carries little weight. The chain couples TRBV7-6 to TRBJ2-3, with D maybe TRBD2 (7 bases). This CDR3 has 14 residues. Germline CDR1 and CDR2: SGHVS and FNYEAQ. The ends were cut back, 4 bases at V and 4 bases at J, with 12 bases in the middle. CDR3 sequence: CASSSRGGPDTQYF. CDR3 nucleotides: TGTGCCAGCAGCTCCCGCGGGGGCCCAGATACGCAGTATTTT.

Remarks on this clonotype: This beta chain is an unintended read in a library built for alpha chains; its size means little. V usage is TRBV2 and J usage is TRBJ2-3; a weak D match, TRBD1 (5 bases). Deletions cut 9 bases from V and 6 bases from J, with 10 bases between. CDR1 and CDR2 (germline): SNHLY, FYNNEI. The CDR3 is made up of 11 amino acids. DNA of the CDR3: TGTGCCAGTACACCAGGGGATACGCAGTATTTT. This sequence encodes CASTPGDTQYF.

Only a few counts were recorded for this clonotype. This beta chain is an off-target read within a library intended for alpha chains, so its frequency means little. V gene TRBV7-2 combines with J gene TRBJ2-1, with a weak D call TRBD1 (6 bases). V dropped 4 bases and J dropped 7 bases, with 14 bases sitting between them. The CDR3 loop spans 14 amino acids. The germline CDR1 and CDR2 sequences are SGHTA and FQGNSA. The CDR3 region has the DNA TGTGCCAGCAGCTCATCACGGACAGTAAATGAGCAGTTCTTC. Translation: CASSSSRTVNEQFF.

In its sample, this clonotype was seen a few times. This beta chain lies outside the target of a library built for alpha chains; its clone size means little. The chain uses TRBV7-3 and TRBJ2-4; D gene ambiguous. The germline gives CDR1 SGHTA, CDR2 FQGTGA. There are 16 residues in the CDR3. Deletions cut 0 bases from V and 3 bases from J, with 12 bases between. CDR3: CASSLTGGMDKNIQYF. The DNA of the CDR3 is TGTGCCAGCAGCTTAACGGGTGGGATGGACAAAAACATTCAGTACTTC.